This TCR beta chain was captured by sequencing in a study of T cell responses to AZD1222 COVID-19 vaccine. As to this clone: What it binds is not known.

Libraries were prepared by immunoSEQ multiplex PCR; TCRdb keeps only in-frame clonotypes and omits some of them. The sample records about 140,000 clones, 89% being singletons. The study's findings and limits: Most donors were white British, females outnumbered males, and clonal diversity was possibly underestimated. There were vaccine-associated CD4 TCRs across spike, dominant at 160-218 and 743-854. It was only a handful of AZD1222 recipients who were seropositive at baseline.

The material was peripheral blood, obtained on day 0 of AZD1222 vaccination. This clonotype originated in an adult in good health.

CDR3 nucleotide sequence: TGTGCCAGCACCCCGGGGGACAGTACCTACAATGAGCAGTTCTTC. Protein product: CASTPGDSTYNEQFF. The chain employs TRBV28 and TRBJ2-1, with D possibly matching TRBD1 (7 bases). Germline V gene sequence: CDR1 MDHEN, CDR2 SYDVKM. Trimming removed 7 bases at V and 2 bases at J, with 15 bases between. This CDR3 spans 15 amino acids.